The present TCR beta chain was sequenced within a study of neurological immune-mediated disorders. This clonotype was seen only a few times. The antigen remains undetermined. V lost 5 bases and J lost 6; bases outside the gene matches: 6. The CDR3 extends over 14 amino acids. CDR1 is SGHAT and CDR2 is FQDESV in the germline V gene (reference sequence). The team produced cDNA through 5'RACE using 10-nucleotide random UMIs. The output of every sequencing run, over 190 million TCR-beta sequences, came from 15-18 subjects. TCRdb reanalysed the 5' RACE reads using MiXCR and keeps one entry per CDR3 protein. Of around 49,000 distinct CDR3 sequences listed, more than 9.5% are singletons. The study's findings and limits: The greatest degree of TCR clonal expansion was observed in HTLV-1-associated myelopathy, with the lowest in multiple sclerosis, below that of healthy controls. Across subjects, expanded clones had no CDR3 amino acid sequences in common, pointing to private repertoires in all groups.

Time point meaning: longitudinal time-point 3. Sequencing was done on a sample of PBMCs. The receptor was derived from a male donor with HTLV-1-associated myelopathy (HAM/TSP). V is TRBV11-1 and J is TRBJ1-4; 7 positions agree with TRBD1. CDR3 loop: CASSPGTDYEKLFF. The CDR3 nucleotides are TGTGCCAGCAGCCCGGGGACAGATTATGAAAAACTGTTTTTT.